These T cell receptor beta chains were read from a single sample in a study of T-cell reconstitution after alpha-beta-depleted transplantation in children. MiXCR was run by TCRdb on the PCR reads, yielding one entry per CDR3 protein. The sample has fewer than 350,000 distinct CDR3 sequences, about 7.3% seen once. The sequencing used peripheral blood, collected 360 days after TCRalphabeta/CD19-depleted stem cell transplant. The receptors were gathered from a female patient aged 2-15 years who had a stem cell transplant for Fanconi anemia, so the T cells may come from the graft donor. Each CDR3 is given with its conserved first and last residue. The D gene is left open where the match is weak. Expanded clones get a size class; other rows say once, few or many, or leave the size out.

D	V	size	J	CDR3	DNA
-	TRBV2	few	TRBJ2-2	CASSEDRGGELFF	TGTGCCAGCAGTGAAGATAGGGGAGGGGAGCTGTTTTTT
-	TRBV28	few	TRBJ2-7	CASSLIPGAYEQYF	TGTGCCAGCAGTTTGATTCCGGGTGCCTACGAGCAGTACTTC
-	TRBV12-3/TRBV12-4	many	TRBJ1-1	CASSAGLRDTEAFF	TGTGCCAGCAGTGCAGGGTTAAGAGACACTGAAGCTTTCTTT
TRBD2	TRBV12-3/TRBV12-4	many	TRBJ2-1	CASSLLAALHYNEQFF	TGTGCCAGCAGTCTACTAGCGGCTCTCCATTACAATGAGCAGTTCTTC
-	TRBV4-3	few	TRBJ1-1	CASSQDERTEAFF	TGCGCCAGCAGCCAAGATGAAAGGACTGAAGCTTTCTTT
-	TRBV2	-	TRBJ1-4	CASSTGTSPIGTNEKLFF	TGTGCCAGCAGCACCGGGACCTCCCCTATAGGAACTAATGAAAAACTGTTTTTT
-	TRBV5-6	once	TRBJ2-3	CASSLFGSTDTQYF	TGTGCCAGCAGCTTGTTTGGAAGCACAGATACGCAGTATTTT
TRBD1	TRBV6-1	many	TRBJ2-7	CATLRTGLIYEQYF	TGTGCCACCCTAAGGACAGGGTTGATCTACGAGCAGTACTTC
-	TRBV10-1	many	TRBJ1-3	CASSPGPGNTIYF	TGCGCCAGCAGTCCAGGGCCTGGAAACACCATATATTTT
TRBD2	TRBV20-1	many	TRBJ2-7	CSAPGLASEQYF	TGCAGTGCTCCGGGACTAGCGAGCGAGCAGTACTTC
TRBD2	TRBV6-2/TRBV6-3	many	TRBJ2-1	CASIRHRTSGRSEQFF	TGTGCCAGCATTCGTCATAGGACTAGCGGGAGGAGTGAGCAGTTCTTC
-	TRBV7-7	few	TRBJ1-3	CASSLAPGPGNTIYF	TGTGCCAGCAGCTTAGCGCCGGGGCCTGGAAACACCATATATTTT
TRBD2	TRBV20-1	many	TRBJ2-1	CSASGGALNEQFF	TGCAGTGCTAGCGGGGGGGCCTTGAATGAGCAGTTCTTC
-	TRBV13	many	TRBJ2-7	CASSLDFGTGYEQYF	TGTGCCAGCAGCTTAGACTTTGGGACGGGCTACGAGCAGTACTTC
-	TRBV3-1	-	TRBJ2-7	CTFSFTGIPSRPNYEQYF	TGTACCTTCAGTTTTACAGGTATCCCCTCTCGTCCGAACTACGAGCAGTACTTC
TRBD1	TRBV18	many	TRBJ2-1	CASSPQGAQAFF	TGTGCCAGCTCACCCCAGGGGGCCCAGGCGTTCTTC
-	TRBV20-1	many	TRBJ2-7	CSAPLGPTGQYF	TGCAGTGCTCCACTCGGCCCAACGGGGCAGTACTTC
-	TRBV3-1	many	TRBJ2-1	CASSPYLVGSHEQFF	TGTGCCAGCAGCCCCTATTTAGTCGGGAGCCACGAGCAGTTCTTC
-	TRBV24-1	many	TRBJ2-5	CATSPGPGKTQYF	TGTGCCACCTCCCCGGGACCAGGGAAGACCCAGTACTTC
-	TRBV19	-	TRBJ1-1	CASSIAEGPEAFF	TGTGCCAGTAGTATAGCGGAGGGCCCTGAAGCTTTCTTT
-	TRBV6-5	-	TRBJ1-1	CASSYGQPDTEAFF	TGTGCCAGCAGTTATGGACAGCCAGACACTGAAGCTTTCTTT
TRBD1	TRBV20-1	-	TRBJ2-1	CSAHLQGAGWNEQFF	TGCAGTGCCCATCTACAGGGGGCGGGTTGGAATGAGCAGTTCTTC
-	TRBV7-2	many	TRBJ2-6	CASSSYRQGANVLTF	TGTGCCAGCAGCTCCTACCGACAAGGGGCCAACGTCCTGACTTTC
-	TRBV5-6	-	TRBJ2-5	CASTPRGPLETQYF	TGTGCCAGCACCCCCAGGGGACCACTGGAGACCCAGTACTTC
-	TRBV9	many	TRBJ2-7	CASSVGVAYYEQYF	TGTGCCAGCAGCGTAGGAGTAGCCTACTACGAGCAGTACTTC
-	TRBV11-3	-	TRBJ2-5	CASSGGPLETQYF	TGTGCCAGCAGCGGTGGTCCGCTAGAGACCCAGTACTTC
-	TRBV2	few	TRBJ2-6	CASSGYSSGANVLTF	TGTGCCAGCAGTGGATACAGCTCTGGGGCCAACGTCCTGACTTTC
-	TRBV4-3	many	TRBJ1-1	CASSQEVGGNTEAFF	TGCGCCAGCAGCCAAGAGGTTGGAGGCAACACTGAAGCTTTCTTT
-	TRBV6-1	few	TRBJ2-2	CAGARGPEAGELFF	TGTGCCGGGGCGAGAGGCCCCGAGGCCGGGGAGCTGTTTTTT
TRBD2	TRBV2	few	TRBJ2-4	CASSKLAGGQKNIQYF	TGTGCCAGCAGTAAATTAGCGGGAGGTCAGAAAAACATTCAGTACTTC
TRBD2	TRBV6-5	many	TRBJ2-7	CASSTGGLGGYEQYF	TGTGCCAGCAGCACTGGTGGACTAGGAGGGTACGAGCAGTACTTC
TRBD2	TRBV4-1	many	TRBJ2-1	CASSPSGSGNEQFF	TGCGCCAGCAGCCCTAGCGGGAGCGGCAATGAGCAGTTCTTC
-	TRBV5-4	many	TRBJ2-1	CASAGPSSYNEQFF	TGTGCCAGCGCGGGGCCGAGCTCCTACAATGAGCAGTTCTTC
TRBD1	TRBV27	many	TRBJ1-2	CASSLSLTGGYGYTF	TGTGCCAGCAGTTTATCCCTCACAGGGGGGTATGGCTACACCTTC
TRBD2	TRBV7-3	-	TRBJ2-7	CASSVLAGSYEQYF	TGTGCCAGCAGCGTTTTAGCGGGCTCCTACGAGCAGTACTTC
TRBD1	TRBV10-3	many	TRBJ2-7	CAIRRVRDSSYEQYF	TGTGCCATCAGGAGGGTCAGGGACAGCTCCTACGAGCAGTACTTC
-	TRBV20-1	few	TRBJ2-1	CSAPAATYNEQFF	TGCAGTGCCCCGGCGGCGACCTACAATGAGCAGTTCTTC
-	TRBV9	-	TRBJ1-4	CASSVVGNEKLFF	TGTGCCAGCAGCGTAGTGGGAAATGAAAAACTGTTTTTT
TRBD1	TRBV3-1	-	TRBJ1-1	CASSPGQVNTEAFF	TGTGCCAGCAGCCCGGGACAGGTGAACACTGAAGCTTTCTTT
TRBD1	TRBV5-5	-	TRBJ1-4	CASSLGTGGANEKLFF	TGTGCCAGCAGCTTAGGGACAGGGGGAGCTAATGAAAAACTGTTTTTT
-	TRBV9	many	TRBJ2-3	CASSRRGYGTDTQYF	TGTGCCAGCAGCAGGAGGGGGTACGGCACAGATACGCAGTATTTT
-	TRBV20-1	many	TRBJ1-2	CSARDARYTF	TGCAGTGCTAGAGATGCGCGCTACACCTTC
-	TRBV6-5	-	TRBJ2-5	CASSYSRGSETQYF	TGTGCCAGCAGTTACAGCAGGGGCTCAGAGACCCAGTACTTC
-	TRBV7-2	few	TRBJ2-1	CASSLVYRVNEQFF	TGTGCCAGCAGCTTAGTTTACAGGGTCAATGAGCAGTTCTTC